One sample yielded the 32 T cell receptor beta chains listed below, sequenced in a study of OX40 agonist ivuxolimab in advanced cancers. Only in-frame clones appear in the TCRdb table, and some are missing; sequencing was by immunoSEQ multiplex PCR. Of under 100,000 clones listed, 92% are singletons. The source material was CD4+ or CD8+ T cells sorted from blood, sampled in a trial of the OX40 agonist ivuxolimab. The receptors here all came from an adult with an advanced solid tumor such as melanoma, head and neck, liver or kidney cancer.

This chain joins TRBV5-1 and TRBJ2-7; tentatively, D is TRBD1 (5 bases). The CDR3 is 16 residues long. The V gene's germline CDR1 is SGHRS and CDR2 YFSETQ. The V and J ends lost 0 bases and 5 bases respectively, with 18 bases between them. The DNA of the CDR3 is TGCGCCAGCAGCTTGGGCAGGGTAAATTTTCGGGACGAGCAGTACTTC. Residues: CASSLGRVNFRDEQYF.

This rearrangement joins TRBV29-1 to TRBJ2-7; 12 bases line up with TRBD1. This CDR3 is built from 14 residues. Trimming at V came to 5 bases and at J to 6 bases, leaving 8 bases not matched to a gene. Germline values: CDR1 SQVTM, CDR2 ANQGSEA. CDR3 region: CSVSSGTGGVEQYF. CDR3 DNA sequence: TGCAGCGTTTCCTCCGGGACAGGGGGCGTCGAGCAGTACTTC.

The CDR3 DNA sequence: TGTGCCAGCAGCTTATCCGCCACTGAAGCTTTCTTT. Protein product: CASSLSATEAFF. The rearrangement links TRBV11-3 to TRBJ1-1, with no clear D. Germline V gene lookup returns CDR1 SGHNT and CDR2 YENEEA. The length of the CDR3 is 12 residues. The germline V and J ends were trimmed by 2 bases and 4 bases, with 5 bases remaining between them.

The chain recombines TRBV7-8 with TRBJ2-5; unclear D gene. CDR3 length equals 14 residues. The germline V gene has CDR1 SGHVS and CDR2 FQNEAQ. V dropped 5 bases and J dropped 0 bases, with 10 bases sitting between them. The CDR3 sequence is CASSRPTYQETQYF. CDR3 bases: TGTGCCAGCAGCAGACCGACATACCAAGAGACCCAGTACTTC. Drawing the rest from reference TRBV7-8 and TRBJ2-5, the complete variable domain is GAGVSQSPRYKVAKRGQDVALRCDPISGHVSLFWYQQALGQGPEFLTYFQNEAQLDKSGLPSDRFFAERPEGSVSTLKIQRTQQEDSAVYLCASSRPTYQETQYFGPGTRLLVL.

The CDR3 DNA follows: TGTGCCAGCAAATCCGCGGGACACAGGGGAGAGACCCAGTACTTC. This encodes CASKSAGHRGETQYF. The chain couples TRBV11-1 to TRBJ2-5; D might be TRBD1 (7 bases). The CDR3 totals 15 residues. CDR1 and CDR2 (germline): SGHAT, FQDESV (reference sequence). Trimming took 7 bases from V and 4 from J, leaving 19 bases between them.

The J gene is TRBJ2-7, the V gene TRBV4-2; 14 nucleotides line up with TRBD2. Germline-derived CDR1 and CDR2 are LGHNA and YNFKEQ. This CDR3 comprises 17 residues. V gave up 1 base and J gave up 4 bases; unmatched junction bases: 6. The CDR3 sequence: CASSQARGLAGVYEQYF. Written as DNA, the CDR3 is TGTGCCAGCAGCCAAGCAAGGGGACTAGCGGGAGTGTACGAGCAGTACTTC.

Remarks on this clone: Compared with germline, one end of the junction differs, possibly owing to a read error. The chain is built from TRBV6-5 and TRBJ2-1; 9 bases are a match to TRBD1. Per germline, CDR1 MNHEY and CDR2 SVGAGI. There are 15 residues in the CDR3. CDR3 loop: CATSTGTGFHNEQFF. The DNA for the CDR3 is TGTGCCACCAGTACCGGGACAGGGTTCCACAATGAGCAGTTCTTC.

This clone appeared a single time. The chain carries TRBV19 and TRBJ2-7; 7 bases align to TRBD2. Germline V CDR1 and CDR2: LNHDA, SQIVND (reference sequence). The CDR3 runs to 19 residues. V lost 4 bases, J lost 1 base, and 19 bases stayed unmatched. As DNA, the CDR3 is TGTGCCAGTAGTAGGCGGTCCGGGACTATGGGGACCGGGTCCTACGAGCAGTACTTC. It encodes CASSRRSGTMGTGSYEQYF.

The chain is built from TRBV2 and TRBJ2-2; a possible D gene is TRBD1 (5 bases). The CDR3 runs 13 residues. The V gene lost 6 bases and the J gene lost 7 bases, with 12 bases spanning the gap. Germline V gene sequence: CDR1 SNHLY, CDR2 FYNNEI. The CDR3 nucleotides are TGTGCCAGCAGCCTCACAGGTATCGGGGAGCTGTTTTTT. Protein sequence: CASSLTGIGELFF.

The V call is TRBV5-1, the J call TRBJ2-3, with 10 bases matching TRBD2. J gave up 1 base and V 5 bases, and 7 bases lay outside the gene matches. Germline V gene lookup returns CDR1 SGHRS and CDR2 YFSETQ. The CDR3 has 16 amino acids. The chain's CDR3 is CASSPGLAGGTDTQYF. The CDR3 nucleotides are TGCGCCAGCAGTCCCGGCCTAGCGGGGGGCACAGATACGCAGTATTTT.

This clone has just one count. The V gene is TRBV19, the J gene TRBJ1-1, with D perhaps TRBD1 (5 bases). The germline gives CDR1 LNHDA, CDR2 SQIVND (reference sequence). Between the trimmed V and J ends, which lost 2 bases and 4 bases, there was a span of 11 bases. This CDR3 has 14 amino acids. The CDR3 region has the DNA TGTGCCAGTAGTATACAGGGAGCAGTCACTGAAGCTTTCTTT. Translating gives CASSIQGAVTEAFF. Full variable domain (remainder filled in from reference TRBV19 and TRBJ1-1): DGGITQSPKYLFRKEGQNVTLSCEQNLNHDAMYWYRQDPGQGLRLIYYSQIVNDFQKGDIAEGYSVSREKKESFPLTVTSAQKNPTAFYLCASSIQGAVTEAFFGQGTRLTVV.

The CDR3 DNA reads as TGCGCCAGCAGCCTTAACAGGGGAGGGCCCGGGGAGCTGTTTTTT. Its protein product is CASSLNRGGPGELFF. The chain employs TRBV4-3 and TRBJ2-2; the D gene could be TRBD1 or TRBD2 (7 bases each). Trimming took 4 bases from V and 6 from J, leaving 15 bases between them. The CDR3 sequence is 15 residues long. Looked up from germline, CDR1 is LGHNA and CDR2 is YSLEER.

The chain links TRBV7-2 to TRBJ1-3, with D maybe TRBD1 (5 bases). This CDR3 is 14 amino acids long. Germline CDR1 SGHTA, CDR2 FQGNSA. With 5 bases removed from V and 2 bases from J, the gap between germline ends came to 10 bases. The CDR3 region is CASSPQVPGNTIYF. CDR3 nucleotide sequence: TGTGCCAGCAGCCCACAGGTTCCTGGAAACACCATATATTTT.

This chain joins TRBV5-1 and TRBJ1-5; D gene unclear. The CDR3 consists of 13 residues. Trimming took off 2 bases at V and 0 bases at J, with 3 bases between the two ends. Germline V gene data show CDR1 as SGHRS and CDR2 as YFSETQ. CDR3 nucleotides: TGCGCCAGCAGCTTAGATAGCAATCAGCCCCAGCATTTT. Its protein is CASSLDSNQPQHF. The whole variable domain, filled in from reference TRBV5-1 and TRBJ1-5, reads KAGVTQTPRYLIKTRGQQVTLSCSPISGHRSVSWYQQTPGQGLQFLFEYFSETQRNKGNFPGRFSGRQFSNSRSEMNVSTLELGDSALYLCASSLDSNQPQHFGDGTRLSIL.

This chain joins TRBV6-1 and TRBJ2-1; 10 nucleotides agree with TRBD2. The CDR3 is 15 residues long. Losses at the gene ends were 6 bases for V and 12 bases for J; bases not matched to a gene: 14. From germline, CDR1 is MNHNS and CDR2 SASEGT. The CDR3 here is CASSLLSGRTVGQFF. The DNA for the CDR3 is TGTGCCAGCAGCTTACTTAGCGGGAGGACGGTCGGGCAGTTCTTC.

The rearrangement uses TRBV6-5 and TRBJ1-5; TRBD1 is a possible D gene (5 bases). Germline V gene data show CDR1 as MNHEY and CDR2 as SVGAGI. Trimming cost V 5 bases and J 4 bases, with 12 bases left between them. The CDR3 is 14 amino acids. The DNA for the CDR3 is TGTGCCAGCAGTCCGGACGGGGGGAATCAGCCCCAGCATTTT. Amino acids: CASSPDGGNQPQHF.

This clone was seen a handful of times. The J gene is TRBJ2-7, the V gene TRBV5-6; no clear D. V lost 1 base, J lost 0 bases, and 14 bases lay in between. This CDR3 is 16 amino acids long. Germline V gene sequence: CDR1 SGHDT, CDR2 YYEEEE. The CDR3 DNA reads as TGTGCCAGCAGCTTGTCGTTTCTATTCGGCTCCTACGAGCAGTACTTC. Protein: CASSLSFLFGSYEQYF. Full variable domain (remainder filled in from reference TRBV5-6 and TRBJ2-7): DAGVTQSPTHLIKTRGQQVTLRCSPKSGHDTVSWYQQALGQGPQFIFQYYEEEERQRGNFPDRFSGHQFPNYSSELNVNALLLGDSALYLCASSLSFLFGSYEQYFGPGTRLTVT.

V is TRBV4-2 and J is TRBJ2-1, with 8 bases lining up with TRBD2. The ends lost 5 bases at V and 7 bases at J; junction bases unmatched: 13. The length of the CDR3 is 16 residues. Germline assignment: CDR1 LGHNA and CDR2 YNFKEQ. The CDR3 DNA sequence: TGTGCCAGCAGCTCACGCCTAGGCGCGGGAGGAAATGAGCAGTTCTTC. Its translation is CASSSRLGAGGNEQFF.

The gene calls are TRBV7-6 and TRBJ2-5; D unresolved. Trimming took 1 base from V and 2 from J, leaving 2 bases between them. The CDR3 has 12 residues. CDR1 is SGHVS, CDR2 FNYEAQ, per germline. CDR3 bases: TGTGCCAGCAGCTTAGGTCAAGAGACCCAGTACTTC. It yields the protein CASSLGQETQYF.

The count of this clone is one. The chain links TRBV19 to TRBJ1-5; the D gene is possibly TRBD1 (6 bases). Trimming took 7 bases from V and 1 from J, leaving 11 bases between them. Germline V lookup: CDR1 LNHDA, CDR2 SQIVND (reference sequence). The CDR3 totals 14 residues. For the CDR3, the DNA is TGTGCCAGTAACATAGGGGGAAGCAATCAGCCCCAGCATTTT. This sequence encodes CASNIGGSNQPQHF. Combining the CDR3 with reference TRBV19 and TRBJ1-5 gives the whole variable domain DGGITQSPKYLFRKEGQNVTLSCEQNLNHDAMYWYRQDPGQGLRLIYYSQIVNDFQKGDIAEGYSVSREKKESFPLTVTSAQKNPTAFYLCASNIGGSNQPQHFGDGTRLSIL.

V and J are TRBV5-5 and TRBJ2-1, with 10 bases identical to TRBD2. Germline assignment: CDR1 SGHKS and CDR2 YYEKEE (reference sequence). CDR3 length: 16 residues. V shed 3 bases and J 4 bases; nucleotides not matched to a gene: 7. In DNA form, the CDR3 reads TGTGCCAGCAGCTCCGAGGTAGCGGGAGGTTACAATGAGCAGTTCTTC. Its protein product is CASSSEVAGGYNEQFF.

CDR3 bases: TGTGCCAGCAGCTCTCGGCAGTTCCTAGGAGGGTCCCAAGAGACCCAGTACTTC. Translating it yields CASSSRQFLGGSQETQYF. J is TRBJ2-5 and V is TRBV11-3, with D maybe TRBD2 (6 bases). The length of the CDR3 is 18 residues. Trimming took off 4 bases at V and 1 base at J, with 22 bases between the two ends. Germline V gene sequence: CDR1 SGHNT, CDR2 YENEEA.

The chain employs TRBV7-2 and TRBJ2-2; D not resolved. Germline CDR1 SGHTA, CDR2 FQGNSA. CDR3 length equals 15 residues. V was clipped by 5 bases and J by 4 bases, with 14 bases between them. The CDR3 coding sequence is TGTGCCAGCAGCAGATCTGGAATGCGCACCGGGGAGCTGTTTTTT. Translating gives CASSRSGMRTGELFF. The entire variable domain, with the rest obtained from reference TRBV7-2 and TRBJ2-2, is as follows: GAGVSQSPSNKVTEKGKDVELRCDPISGHTALYWYRQSLGQGLEFLIYFQGNSAPDKSGLPSDRFSAERTGGSVSTLTIQRTQQEDSAVYLCASSRSGMRTGELFFGEGSRLTVL.

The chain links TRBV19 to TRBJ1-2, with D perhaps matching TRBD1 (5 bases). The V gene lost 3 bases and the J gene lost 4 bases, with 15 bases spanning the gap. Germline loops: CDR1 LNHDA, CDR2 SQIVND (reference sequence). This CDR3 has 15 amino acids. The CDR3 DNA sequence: TGTGCCAGTAGTATCGCTGTTCAAGGGACCTATGGCTACACCTTC. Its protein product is CASSIAVQGTYGYTF.

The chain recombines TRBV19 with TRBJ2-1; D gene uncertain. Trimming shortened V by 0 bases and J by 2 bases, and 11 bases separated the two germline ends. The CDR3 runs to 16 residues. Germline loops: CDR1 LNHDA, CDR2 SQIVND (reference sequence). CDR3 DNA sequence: TGTGCCAGTAGTATAGATCGCGCAGGAGCCTACAATGAGCAGTTCTTC. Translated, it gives CASSIDRAGAYNEQFF.

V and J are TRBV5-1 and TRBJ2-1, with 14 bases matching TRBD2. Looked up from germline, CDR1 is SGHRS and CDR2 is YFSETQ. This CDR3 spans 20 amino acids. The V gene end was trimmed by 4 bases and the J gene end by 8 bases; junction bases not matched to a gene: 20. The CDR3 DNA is TGCGCCAGCAGCCGCCCGAAGTTGGGACTAGCGGGAGCCGGCGCCGATGAGCAGTTCTTC. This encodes CASSRPKLGLAGAGADEQFF.

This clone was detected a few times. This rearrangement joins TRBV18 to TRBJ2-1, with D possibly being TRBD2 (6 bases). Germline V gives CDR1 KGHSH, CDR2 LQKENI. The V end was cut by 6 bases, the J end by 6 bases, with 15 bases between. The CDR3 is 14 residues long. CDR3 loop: CASSPDGGGNEQFF. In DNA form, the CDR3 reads TGTGCCAGCTCCCCGGACGGGGGAGGCAATGAGCAGTTCTTC.

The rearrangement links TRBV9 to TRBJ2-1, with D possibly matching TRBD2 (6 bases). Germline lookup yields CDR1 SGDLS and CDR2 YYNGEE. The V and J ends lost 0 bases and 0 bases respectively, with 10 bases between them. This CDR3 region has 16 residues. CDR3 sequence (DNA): TGTGCCAGCAGCGTAGGGGGGACTCCCTCCTACAATGAGCAGTTCTTC. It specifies CASSVGGTPSYNEQFF.

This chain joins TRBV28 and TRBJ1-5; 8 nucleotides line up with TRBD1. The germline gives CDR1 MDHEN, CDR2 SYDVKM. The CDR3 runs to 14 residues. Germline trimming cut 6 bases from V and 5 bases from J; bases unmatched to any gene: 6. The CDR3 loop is CASRPRTGYQPQHF. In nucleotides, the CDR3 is TGTGCCAGCAGACCCCGGACAGGGTATCAGCCCCAGCATTTT.

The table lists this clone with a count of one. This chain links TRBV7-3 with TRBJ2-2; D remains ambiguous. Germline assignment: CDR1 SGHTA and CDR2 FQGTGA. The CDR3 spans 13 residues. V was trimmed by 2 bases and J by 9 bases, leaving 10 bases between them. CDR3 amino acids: CASSLVGHRELFF. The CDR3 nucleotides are TGTGCCAGCAGCTTAGTGGGTCACCGGGAGCTGTTTTTT.

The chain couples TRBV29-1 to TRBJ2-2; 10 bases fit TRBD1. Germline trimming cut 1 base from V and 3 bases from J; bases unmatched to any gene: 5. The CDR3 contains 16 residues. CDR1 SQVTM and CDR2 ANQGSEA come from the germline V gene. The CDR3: CSVEVRQGADTGELFF. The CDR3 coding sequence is TGCAGCGTTGAAGTGCGACAGGGGGCTGACACCGGGGAGCTGTTTTTT.

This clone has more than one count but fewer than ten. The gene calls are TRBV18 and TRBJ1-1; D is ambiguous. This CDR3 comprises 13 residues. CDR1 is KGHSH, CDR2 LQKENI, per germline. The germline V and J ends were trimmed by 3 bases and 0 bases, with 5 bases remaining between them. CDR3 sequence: CASSPEMNTEAFF. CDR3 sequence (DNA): TGTGCCAGCTCACCGGAGATGAACACTGAAGCTTTCTTT.